Below are 2 T cell receptor beta chains sequenced from a single sample in a study of T cell responses to AZD1222 COVID-19 vaccine. Here immunoSEQ multiplex PCR was the method, and the copy in TCRdb shows in-frame clones only, minus some. The table shows about 110,000 clones, with around 87% occurring only once. The sequences come from peripheral blood, collected on day 0 of AZD1222 vaccination. The receptor source for this set is an adult in good health.

V is TRBV6-1 and J is TRBJ1-1; D is undetermined. Between the trimmed V and J ends, which lost 3 bases and 0 bases, there was a span of 11 bases. The CDR3 has 15 residues. Germline CDR1 reads MNHNS; CDR2 reads SASEGT. The CDR3 is CASSDDGRMNTEAFF. The CDR3, as DNA: TGTGCCAGCAGTGATGATGGTCGCATGAACACTGAAGCTTTCTTT.

The chain joins TRBV5-6 to TRBJ2-2; TRBD2 agrees at 8 bases. The CDR3 length is 16 residues. CDR1 SGHDT and CDR2 YYEEEE come from the germline V gene. With V trimmed by 4 bases and J by 6 bases, 11 bases remained unmatched. The CDR3 sequence is CASSHRVAAGAGELFF. The DNA for the CDR3 is TGTGCCAGCAGCCACCGGGTAGCAGCGGGAGCCGGGGAGCTGTTTTTT.